This T cell receptor (beta chain) was identified in a study of radiotherapy plus CTLA-4 blockade in lung cancer. Study-level background: With 31% of patients having disease control, objective responses were seen in about 17%. Findings and limits, study-wide: Once radiotherapy plus ipilimumab had been given, TCR clones derived from tumor expanded in blood.

CDR1 and CDR2 (germline): SGHTA, FQGNSA. This CDR3 is built from 14 residues. V lost 3 bases and J lost 0, with 8 bases in between. Here immunoSEQ multiplex PCR was the method, and the copy in TCRdb shows in-frame clones only, minus some. The profile shows 70,000 to 90,000 clones, approximately 80% of them singletons. The count of this clone is one. Its antigen is as yet unknown. Participants had chemo-refractory metastatic non-small-cell lung cancer and were treated with focal radiation plus ipilimumab CTLA-4 blockade. Material: peripheral blood, obtained from a patient treated with radiotherapy plus ipilimumab. This chain connects TRBV7-2 to TRBJ2-5; D not resolved. The clonotype was recovered from a human donor with non-small cell lung cancer who had stable disease on radiotherapy plus ipilimumab. The CDR3 coding sequence is TGTGCCAGCAGCTTTAGGCTATACCAAGAGACCCAGTACTTC. This gives the protein CASSFRLYQETQYF.